This is a list of T cell receptor beta chains from one sample in a study of CD8 T cells in ankylosing spondylitis. One entry per CDR3 protein, called by TCRdb with MiXCR from the 5' RACE reads. This table has a few hundred thousand distinct CDR3 sequences, roughly a quarter appearing once. Sequencing input: blood, either unsorted or a sorted T cell fraction (not recorded which). Receptor source: a male donor with ankylosing spondylitis or in good health (not recorded which). CDR3s include the opening cysteine and the closing phenylalanine or tryptophan. A D gene is named only where the DNA matches it firmly. Size tells how often a clone was seen (once, few, many) or the class of an expanded clone, and some rows leave it out.

CDR3nt	CDR3aa	d_gene	v_gene	j_gene	abundance
TGTGCCAGTACCCTTCCCCGGGGGGCCTCCACCGGGGAGCTGTTTTTT	CASTLPRGASTGELFF	-	TRBV19	TRBJ2-2	many
TGCAGTGCTAGAGATCGAGGGAAGTGGGCGCAGTATTTT	CSARDRGKWAQYF	-	TRBV20-1	TRBJ2-3	few
TGCGCCAGCAGCCAAGGACGACAGTTGGGACAGGGGAGGGAGACCCAGTACTTC	CASSQGRQLGQGRETQYF	TRBD1	TRBV4-1	TRBJ2-5	many
TGTGCCAGCGGAGGACAGGGGAATTCACCCCTCCACTTT	CASGGQGNSPLHF	TRBD1	TRBV6-1	TRBJ1-6	few
TGCGCCAGCAGCCAAGATACCGGGGCGCGGAATTCACCCCTCCACTTT	CASSQDTGARNSPLHF	-	TRBV4-1	TRBJ1-6	-
TGTGCCAGCACCCTCGGGCGGGGGGGGCTGGCAGATACGCAGTATTTT	CASTLGRGGLADTQYF	TRBD2	TRBV14	TRBJ2-3	-
TGCAGTGCTTTTTTGGGCACCGGGGAGCTGTTTTTT	CSAFLGTGELFF	-	TRBV20-1	TRBJ2-2	few
TGTGCCATACGGACAGGGAAGCTAGCTAACTATGGCTACACCTTC	CAIRTGKLANYGYTF	TRBD1	TRBV10-3	TRBJ1-2	many
TGTGCCAGCATTGACAGACAGGGCGGAGATACGCAGTATTTT	CASIDRQGGDTQYF	TRBD1	TRBV6-1	TRBJ2-3	once
TGTGCCAGCAGCGTAGAGGGGACTAGCGGCAATGAGCAGTTCTTC	CASSVEGTSGNEQFF	TRBD2	TRBV9	TRBJ2-1	-
TGCAGTGCTAGGCCCCCGAACGGGCAGCCCCAGCATTTT	CSARPPNGQPQHF	-	TRBV20-1	TRBJ1-5	many
TGTGCCAGCAGCTTAGATTTGGCTAGCGGGGACGGCAATGAGCAGTTCTTC	CASSLDLASGDGNEQFF	TRBD2	TRBV11-2	TRBJ2-1	many
TGTGCCACCAGTGATCCCGGGGACCGCACAGATACGCAGTATTTT	CATSDPGDRTDTQYF	-	TRBV24-1	TRBJ2-3	many
TGTGCCAGCGGACAGGAAGAGACCCAGTACTTC	CASGQEETQYF	TRBD1	TRBV6-5	TRBJ2-5	-
TGTGCCAGCAGTGAGCCACGATCCATTGGAAACACCATATATTTT	CASSEPRSIGNTIYF	-	TRBV12-3/TRBV12-4	TRBJ1-3	many
TGCAGTGCTACTCCTGGGACAGGGTCAGACAATGAGCAGTTCTTC	CSATPGTGSDNEQFF	TRBD1	TRBV20-1	TRBJ2-1	many
TGTGCCAGCATGTCTGACGGCGGTGGCTACACCTTC	CASMSDGGGYTF	-	TRBV2	TRBJ1-2	many
TGTGCCAGCAGCACTAGGGTTAACTATGGCTACACCTTC	CASSTRVNYGYTF	-	TRBV2	TRBJ1-2	-
TGCAGTGCTAGAGATAGGCTAGCGGGGGGTGCCTACAATGAGCAGTTCTTC	CSARDRLAGGAYNEQFF	TRBD2	TRBV20-1	TRBJ2-1	few
TGTGCCATCAGTGAGCGGGACGGTTCGGAAAAACTGTTTTTT	CAISERDGSEKLFF	-	TRBV10-3	TRBJ1-4	-
TGTGCCAGCAGTTCCCGGGACAGTTATATCACCGGGGAGCTGTTTTTT	CASSSRDSYITGELFF	TRBD1	TRBV6-5	TRBJ2-2	-
TGTGCCAGCAGTTATTGGGGGTCCACAGATACGCAGTATTTT	CASSYWGSTDTQYF	-	TRBV27	TRBJ2-3	-